These 25 T cell receptor beta chains originate from one sample sequenced in a study of vaccination effects on CD4 cells after COVID-19. These receptors' targets are unknown. The data were produced by immunoSEQ multiplex PCR, yet TCRdb's version contains in-frame clones alone and is incomplete. The repertoire includes more than 11,000 clones, over 55% of them detected once, and over 8.5% sits in the top ten. Antigen-specific CD4+ T cells were expanded with viral peptide pools in the ViraFEST assay before sequencing. Following a roughly 11-day culture, CD4+ T cells were purified. Two-dose vaccination with either BNT162b2 or mRNA-1273 was given to the participants. The sequences come from CD4+ T cells from PBMCs cultured with SARS-CoV-2 spike peptides, collected after COVID-19 vaccination. The source is a human donor who received a COVID-19 vaccine.

The chain employs TRBV11-1 and TRBJ1-1, with 8 bases fitting TRBD1. Germline V gene data show CDR1 as SGHAT and CDR2 as FQDESV (reference sequence). The V segment lost 5 bases and the J segment 2 bases; nucleotides outside the gene matches: 4. The CDR3 runs to 14 residues. The CDR3, as DNA: TGTGCCAGCAGCCTGGGACAGGCCAACACTGAAGCTTTCTTT. Protein sequence: CASSLGQANTEAFF.

The chain combines TRBV5-1 with TRBJ2-3; 7 bases are shared with TRBD2. Germline V CDR1 and CDR2: SGHRS, YFSETQ. CDR3 length: 16 amino acids. V dropped 0 bases and J dropped 4; count of bases not matched to a gene: 8. The CDR3 coding sequence is TGCGCCAGCAGCTTGGAGTCTAGCGGTCGCGCAGATACGCAGTATTTT. Its protein product is CASSLESSGRADTQYF.

The gene calls are TRBV28 and TRBJ1-5; maybe TRBD1 (5 bases). Trimming removed 5 bases at V and 2 bases at J, with 16 bases between. Germline V CDR1 and CDR2: MDHEN, SYDVKM. This CDR3 has 16 residues. The DNA of the CDR3 is TGTGCCAGCAGTCAGGGTCCGGGACGCGGCAATCAGCCCCAGCATTTT. Translation gives CASSQGPGRGNQPQHF.

This chain connects TRBV11-2 to TRBJ2-7; TRBD2 agrees at 9 bases. The CDR3 has 14 residues. V shed 5 bases, J shed 2 bases, and the junction held 4 bases outside the gene matches. The germline V gene encodes CDR1 SGHAT and CDR2 FQNNGV. CDR3 nucleotide sequence: TGTGCCAGCAGCGCCCTAGCGGGAACCTACGAGCAGTACTTC. Translation: CASSALAGTYEQYF. Full variable domain (rest looked up from reference TRBV11-2 and TRBJ2-7): EAGVAQSPRYKIIEKRQSVAFWCNPISGHATLYWYQQILGQGPKLLIQFQNNGVVDDSQLPKDRFSAERLKGVDSTLKIQPAKLEDSAVYLCASSALAGTYEQYFGPGTRLTVT.

This chain connects TRBV5-1 to TRBJ2-7; 7 bases map to TRBD1. Per the germline V gene, CDR1 is SGHRS and CDR2 is YFSETQ. The CDR3 is 14 amino acids. The junction had 5 bases not matched to a gene; V was cut back by 4 bases and J by 1 base. CDR3 protein: CASSPSGQSYEQYF. CDR3 nucleotide sequence: TGCGCCAGCAGCCCGTCGGGACAGTCCTACGAGCAGTACTTC.

The CDR3 region has the DNA TGTGCCAGCTCACCACGGGACATATCCGGCACTGAAGCTTTCTTT. Protein product: CASSPRDISGTEAFF. The rearrangement links TRBV18 to TRBJ1-1; perhaps TRBD1 as D (6 bases). The germline V gene has CDR1 KGHSH and CDR2 LQKENI. The germline V and J ends were trimmed by 1 base and 4 bases, with 13 bases remaining between them. The CDR3 is 15 residues long. Complete variable domain (other parts from reference TRBV18 and TRBJ1-1): NAGVMQNPRHLVRRRGQEARLRCSPMKGHSHVYWYRQLPEEGLKFMVYLQKENIIDESGMPKERFSAEFPKEGPSILRIQQVVRGDSAAYFCASSPRDISGTEAFFGQGTRLTVV.

V gene TRBV5-6 combines with J gene TRBJ1-4, with a possible D match to TRBD1 (6 bases). Germline CDR1 is SGHDT and CDR2 is YYEEEE. V lost 4 bases and J lost 2, with 15 bases in between. CDR3 size: 16 residues. The CDR3 here is CASSEKGGGTNEKLFF. CDR3 DNA: TGTGCCAGCAGCGAGAAGGGGGGAGGTACTAATGAAAAACTGTTTTTT.

In regard to this clone: A junction boundary mismatches the germline segment, possibly from a read error. This rearrangement joins TRBV12-5 to TRBJ2-7; 10 positions match TRBD1. Per the germline V gene, CDR1 is LGHNT and CDR2 is FRNRAP. This CDR3 region has 16 residues. The CDR3 spells CASGPPRTGGSSEQYF. CDR3 sequence (DNA): TGTGCTAGTGGCCCCCCTCGGACAGGGGGATCCTCCGAGCAGTACTTC.

V is TRBV5-5 and J is TRBJ2-7, with 9 bases lining up with TRBD2. The V and J ends lost 5 bases and 5 bases, in that order; junction bases with no gene match: 11. This CDR3 has 15 residues. The germline gives CDR1 SGHKS, CDR2 YYEKEE (reference sequence). The CDR3 bases are TGTGCCAGCAGTTCCGGGGGGACTAGCCTGCACGAGCAGTACTTC. It is translated as CASSSGGTSLHEQYF.

The V call is TRBV7-2, the J call TRBJ2-7; TRBD2 matches 9 bases. CDR3 length: 14 amino acids. Germline assignment: CDR1 SGHTA and CDR2 FQGNSA. The junction had 6 bases not matched to a gene; V was cut back by 2 bases and J by 7 bases. CDR3 in DNA: TGTGCCAGCAGCTTAAATAGCGGGAGCTATGAGCAGTACTTC. Protein: CASSLNSGSYEQYF.

The chain joins TRBV19 to TRBJ1-5; D is undetermined. V lost 9 bases and J lost 6, with 21 bases in between. Per the germline V gene, CDR1 is LNHDA and CDR2 is SQIVND (reference sequence). There are 15 residues in the CDR3. The CDR3 nucleotides read TGTGCCAGCTGCCGGGCCTCGGGAGGTAGTCAGCCCCAGCATTTT. Translation gives CASCRASGGSQPQHF.

The V and J genes are TRBV6-5 and TRBJ1-4; possible D gene TRBD1, 5 bases. The CDR3 is 15 residues long. The germline CDR1 and CDR2 sequences are MNHEY and SVGAGI. The V end was cut by 7 bases, the J end by 4 bases, with 16 bases between. The CDR3 region has the DNA TGTGCCAGCACCCCCAGCGGGGCTATTAATGAAAAACTGTTTTTT. Amino acid sequence: CASTPSGAINEKLFF.

CDR3 loop: CASSSGGTGDYGYTF. The DNA for the CDR3 is TGCGCCAGCAGCTCCGGGGGGACAGGTGACTATGGCTACACCTTC. V and J are TRBV5-1 and TRBJ1-2, with 8 bases identical to TRBD1. With 3 bases clipped from V and 3 bases from J, the junction kept 7 bases outside the gene matches. The CDR3 sequence is 15 residues long. Germline loops: CDR1 SGHRS, CDR2 YFSETQ.

The chain recombines TRBV5-8 with TRBJ1-6, with 7 bases lining up with TRBD1. After removal of 2 bases from V and 6 bases from J, the junction contained 5 bases not matched to a gene. CDR3 length: 15 residues. Germline CDR1 SGHTS, CDR2 YDEGEE. This CDR3 is CASSFRGTVNSPLHF. In DNA, the CDR3 is TGTGCCAGCAGCTTCAGGGGGACAGTTAATTCACCCCTCCACTTT.

This clone was observed once. The CDR3 sequence: CASSLGFGTVSNQPQHF. In DNA form, the CDR3 reads TGTGCCAGCAGCTTGGGTTTTGGGACAGTTAGCAATCAGCCCCAGCATTTT. The V call is TRBV5-6, the J call TRBJ1-5; 7 bases match TRBD1. Germline V gene data show CDR1 as SGHDT and CDR2 as YYEEEE. This CDR3 region has 17 residues. Trimming removed 0 bases from V and 0 bases from J; junction bases left unmatched: 6.

The chain joins TRBV6-2 or TRBV6-3 to TRBJ2-7; no clear D. This CDR3 comprises 13 residues. Germline assignment: CDR1 MNHEY and CDR2 SVGEGT. The V end lost 1 base, the J end lost 7 bases, and 11 bases lay between the germline ends. CDR3 DNA sequence: TGTGCCAGCAGTTACTTTGTGGATATAGAGCAGTACTTC. This codes for CASSYFVDIEQYF.

This clone has only a few counts. The CDR3 is CASSVGSYNSPLHF. Here the CDR3 DNA reads TGTGCCAGCAGTGTAGGCAGCTATAATTCACCCCTCCACTTT. The rearrangement joins TRBV2 to TRBJ1-6; no definite D call. CDR1 SNHLY and CDR2 FYNNEI come from the germline V gene. The V end was cut by 4 bases, the J end by 3 bases, with 7 bases between. The CDR3 sequence is 14 residues long.

The V gene is TRBV5-5, the J gene TRBJ1-2; D is unclear. With 0 bases removed from V and 5 bases from J, the gap between germline ends came to 14 bases. Germline values: CDR1 SGHKS, CDR2 YYEKEE (reference sequence). The CDR3 is 15 residues long. Written as DNA, the CDR3 is TGTGCCAGCAGCTTGGGGGTGGGAGGGAATTATGGCTACACCTTC. This sequence encodes CASSLGVGGNYGYTF.

The V gene is TRBV18, the J gene TRBJ1-2; D not certain. The CDR3 has 13 amino acids. Trimming shortened V by 5 bases and J by 5 bases, and 12 bases separated the two germline ends. CDR1 and CDR2 (germline): KGHSH, LQKENI. The CDR3 region has the DNA TGTGCCAGCTCAGCGAGTCAGAGTTATGGCTACACCTTC. Translation gives CASSASQSYGYTF.

This clone came up once. The chain carries TRBV29-1 and TRBJ1-1, with TRBD1 as a possible D gene (5 bases). V lost 5 bases, J lost 4 bases, and 20 bases lay in between. The CDR3 runs to 15 residues. From germline, CDR1 is SQVTM and CDR2 ANQGSEA. The DNA for the CDR3 is TGCAGCGTTAGGCCTGGGGGAGGGGCGAGCACTGAAGCTTTCTTT. It codes for CSVRPGGGASTEAFF.

This clone occurred once. CDR3 protein: CASSSGTYNSPLHF. In DNA, the CDR3 is TGTGCCAGCAGCTCGGGGACCTATAATTCACCCCTCCACTTT. The chain combines TRBV7-3 with TRBJ1-6, with D unclear. Germline CDR1 SGHTA, CDR2 FQGTGA. CDR3 length: 14 residues. V shed 4 bases and J shed 2 bases, with 6 bases lying between them. Full variable domain (remainder filled in from reference TRBV7-3 and TRBJ1-6): GAGVSQTPSNKVTEKGKYVELRCDPISGHTALYWYRQSLGQGPEFLIYFQGTGAADDSGLPNDRFFAVRPEGSVSTLKIQRTERGDSAVYLCASSSGTYNSPLHFGNGTRLTVT.

This rearrangement joins TRBV10-3 to TRBJ1-4; D perhaps matches TRBD1 (6 bases). V was cut by 10 bases and J by 7 bases, with 16 bases left in between. The CDR3 contains 13 residues. Per the germline V gene, CDR1 is ENHRY and CDR2 is SYGVKD. The CDR3 reads CATSGAGFEKLFF. In nucleotides, the CDR3 is TGTGCCACCTCAGGGGCAGGATTTGAAAAACTGTTTTTT.

The chain uses TRBV6-4 and TRBJ2-3; TRBD1 agrees at 8 bases. V dropped 6 bases and J dropped 3; count of bases not matched to a gene: 11. Germline V CDR1 and CDR2: MRHNA, SNTAGT. The CDR3 is 16 residues long. DNA of the CDR3: TGTGCCAGCAGAAGTTGGACAGGGAGATCGACAGATACGCAGTATTTT. Protein: CASRSWTGRSTDTQYF.

The chain links TRBV6-4 to TRBJ2-1, with 10 bases aligning to TRBD2. The CDR3 sequence is 15 residues long. V was pared by 2 bases and J by 2 bases, with 0 bases of the junction left unmatched. Germline V CDR1 and CDR2: MRHNA, SNTAGT. The CDR3: CASSDTSGTYNEQFF. The CDR3, as DNA: TGTGCCAGCAGTGACACTAGCGGGACCTACAATGAGCAGTTCTTC.

This chain uses TRBV11-1 with TRBJ2-4, with TRBD2 matching over 7 bases. The CDR3 totals 14 residues. The V gene's germline CDR1 is SGHAT and CDR2 FQDESV (reference sequence). Germline trimming cut 4 bases from V and 6 bases from J; bases unmatched to any gene: 6. This chain's CDR3 is CASSSGLVGNIQYF. The CDR3, as DNA: TGTGCCAGCAGCTCTGGACTAGTGGGAAACATTCAGTACTTC.